This T cell receptor (beta chain) is from a study of blood T cell repertoires in COVID-19. About the study: Recovery among Cohort 3 donors was established by two negative PCRs, clearance, or symptom resolution. Sites in the United States, Italy and Spain provided acute and convalescent COVID-19 samples.

Generated by immunoSEQ multiplex PCR, the TCRdb table keeps only in-frame clones and is missing some. The sample consists of some 160,000 clones, 79% of them appearing once. V was pared by 5 bases and J by 10 bases, with 11 bases between. CDR1 and CDR2 (germline): DFQATT, SNEGSKA (reference sequence). This CDR3 comprises 10 residues. The source material was PBMCs or T cells enriched from blood (not recorded which). The chain has TRBV20-1 and TRBJ1-1, with D unresolved. This TCR derives from a woman in her 70s in a cohort exposed to, infected with or recovered from COVID-19 (not recorded which). CDR3 sequence reads: CSAFRGPAFF. Written as DNA, the CDR3 is TGCAGTGCTTTCAGAGGGCCAGCTTTCTTT.